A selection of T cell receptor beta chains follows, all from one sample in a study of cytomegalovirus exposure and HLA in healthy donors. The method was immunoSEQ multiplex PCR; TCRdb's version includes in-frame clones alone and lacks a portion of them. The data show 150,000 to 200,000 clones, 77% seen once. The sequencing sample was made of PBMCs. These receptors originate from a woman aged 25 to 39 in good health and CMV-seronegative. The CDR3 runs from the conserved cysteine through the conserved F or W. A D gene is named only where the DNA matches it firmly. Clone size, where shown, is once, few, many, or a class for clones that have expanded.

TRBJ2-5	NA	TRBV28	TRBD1	TGTGCCAGCAGTTTGGACAGGGAAGAGACCCAGTACTTC	CASSLDREETQYF
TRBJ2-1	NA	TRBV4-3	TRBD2	TGCGCCAGCAGCCTCGGGTATGTCGCGGGAGGGCAAAACAATGAGCAGTTCTTC	CASSLGYVAGGQNNEQFF
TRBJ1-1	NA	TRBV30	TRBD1	TGTGCCTGGAGTCAACCAGGACAGGGGAACACTGAAGCTTTCTTT	CAWSQPGQGNTEAFF
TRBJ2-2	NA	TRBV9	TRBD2	TGTGCCAGCAGCGTAGCTAGCGGGGGGCGGAACACCGGGGAGCTGTTTTTT	CASSVASGGRNTGELFF
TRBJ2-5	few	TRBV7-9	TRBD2	TGTGCCAGCAGCTTAGTCACGGGAGGGGAGACCCAGTACTTC	CASSLVTGGETQYF
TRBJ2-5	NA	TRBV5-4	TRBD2	TGTGCCAGCAGCTTGGATACTAGCGGGTACCAAGAGACCCAGTACTTC	CASSLDTSGYQETQYF
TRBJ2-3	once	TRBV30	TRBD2	TGTGCCTGGAGTGTACCGGGGGGGGCCGCCAGAGATACGCAGTATTTT	CAWSVPGGAARDTQYF
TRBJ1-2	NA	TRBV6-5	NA	TGTGCCAGCAGTTACTCGGGGAGTCCTAACTATGGCTACACCTTC	CASSYSGSPNYGYTF
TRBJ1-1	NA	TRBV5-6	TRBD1	TGTGCCAGCAGCTTTCCGGGACAGAAGAACACTGAAGCTTTCTTT	CASSFPGQKNTEAFF
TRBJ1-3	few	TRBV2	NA	TGTGCCAGCAGTGAAGATCGCGGAGGCACCATATATTTT	CASSEDRGGTIYF
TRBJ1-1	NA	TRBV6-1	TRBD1	TGTGCCAGCGGCCAGGGGGTAATTACTGAAGCTTTCTTT	CASGQGVITEAFF
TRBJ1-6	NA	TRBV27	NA	TGTGCCAGCAGTTTATCGGTAGTCGGGCCCCTCCACTTT	CASSLSVVGPLHF
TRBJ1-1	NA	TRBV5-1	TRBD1	TGCGCCAGCAGCCCGGGTTGGGGGACAGGGGAGTTCACTGAAGCTTTCTTT	CASSPGWGTGEFTEAFF
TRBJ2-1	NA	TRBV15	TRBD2	TGTGCCACCAGCAGAGTAGGACTAGGGGACTACAATGAGCAGTTCTTC	CATSRVGLGDYNEQFF
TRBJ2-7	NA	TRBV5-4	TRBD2	TGTGCCAGCAGCTTGTTTCGAGCGGGAGGAACCTACGAGCAGTACTTC	CASSLFRAGGTYEQYF
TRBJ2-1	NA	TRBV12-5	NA	TGTGCTAGTGCCGAGGCGCGGGCAGGGGATGGCGATGAGCAGTTCTTC	CASAEARAGDGDEQFF
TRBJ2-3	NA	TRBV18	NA	TGTGCCAGCTCACCAGTCCTGGGGGCCAGCACAGATACGCAGTATTTT	CASSPVLGASTDTQYF
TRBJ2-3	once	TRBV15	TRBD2	TGTGCCACCAGCAGAGAGTCACTAGCGGGAGGGATCGGAGATACGCAGTATTTT	CATSRESLAGGIGDTQYF
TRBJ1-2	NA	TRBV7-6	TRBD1	TGTGCCAGCAGCTTATTGGGGACAGCCAATGGCTACACCTTC	CASSLLGTANGYTF
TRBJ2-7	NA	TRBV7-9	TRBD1	TGTGCCAGCAGCTTAGTTGGGACAGGGGACTACGAGCAGTACTTC	CASSLVGTGDYEQYF
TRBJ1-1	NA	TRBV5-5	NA	TGTGCCAGCAGCTCGGTTTTGAACACTGAAGCTTTCTTT	CASSSVLNTEAFF
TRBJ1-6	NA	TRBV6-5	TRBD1	TGTGCCAGCAGTTACTCGGGACAGGGGAATTCACCCCTCCACTTT	CASSYSGQGNSPLHF
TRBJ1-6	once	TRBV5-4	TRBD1	TGTGCCAGCAGCCCTCCGGGACAGCCTTCGAGTTCACCCCTCCACTTT	CASSPPGQPSSSPLHF
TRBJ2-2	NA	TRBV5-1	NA	TGCGCCAGCAGACTAGCCCAACACACCGGGGAGCTGTTTTTT	CASRLAQHTGELFF
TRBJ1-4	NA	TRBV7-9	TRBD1	TGTGCCAGCAGCTTAGGGACAGGGGGAGAAAAACTGTTTTTT	CASSLGTGGEKLFF
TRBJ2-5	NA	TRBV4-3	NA	TGCGCCAGCAGCCCGGTTCCCGGCAGGGCAGGGGAGACCCAGTACTTC	CASSPVPGRAGETQYF
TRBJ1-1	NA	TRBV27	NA	TGTGCCAGCAGTTTAGGGGGGGGAGTGGGGAACACTGAAGCTTTCTTT	CASSLGGGVGNTEAFF
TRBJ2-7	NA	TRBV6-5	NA	TGTGCCAGCAGACCCGGACAAGAACTTGACGAGCAGTACTTC	CASRPGQELDEQYF
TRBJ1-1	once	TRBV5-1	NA	TGCGCCAGCAGCGGAACACAGGGAACTTATCTCATGAACACTGAAGCTTTCTTT	CASSGTQGTYLMNTEAFF
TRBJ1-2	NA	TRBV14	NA	TGTGCCAGCAGCCAACAGGGGACAAGGGGTGGCTACACCTTC	CASSQQGTRGGYTF
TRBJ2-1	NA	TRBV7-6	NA	TGTGCCAGCAGCTTAGCGGCTGGGCCCTACAATGAGCAGTTCTTC	CASSLAAGPYNEQFF
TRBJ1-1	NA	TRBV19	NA	TGTGCCAGTAGTCCCGGGAACACTGAAGCTTTCTTT	CASSPGNTEAFF
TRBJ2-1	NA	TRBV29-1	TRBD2	TGCAGCGCTCTCGGACTAGCTGACGTTTACAATGAGCAGTTCTTC	CSALGLADVYNEQFF
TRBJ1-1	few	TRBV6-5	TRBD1	TGTGCCAGCAGCAGGGGGCCCACTGAAGCTTTCTTT	CASSRGPTEAFF
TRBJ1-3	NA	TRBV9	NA	TGTGCCAGCAGCCCAGGGGCTTCGAGGGCCTCTGGAAACACCATATATTTT	CASSPGASRASGNTIYF
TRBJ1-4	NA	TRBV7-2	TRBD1	TGTGCCAGCAGCTTAGGGTCAGGGGGCGTGGGTACTAATGAAAAACTGTTTTTT	CASSLGSGGVGTNEKLFF
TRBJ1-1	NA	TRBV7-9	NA	TGTGCCAGCAGCTTAGAGGGGGGGCTACGTGAAGCTTTCTTT	CASSLEGGLREAFF
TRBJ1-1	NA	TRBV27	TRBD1	TGTGCCAGCAGAACCACAGGGGGCGTTGGCACTGAAGCTTTCTTT	CASRTTGGVGTEAFF
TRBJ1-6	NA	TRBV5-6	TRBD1	TGTGCCAGCAGACTTGGGACAGGGTTGTTTTCACCCCTCCACTTT	CASRLGTGLFSPLHF
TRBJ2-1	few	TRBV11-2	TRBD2	TGTGCCAGCAGCTTAGGGACTAGCGGGAGGCCCCACCACAATGAGCAGTTCTTC	CASSLGTSGRPHHNEQFF
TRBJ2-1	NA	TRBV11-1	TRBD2	TGTGCCAGCAGCTTAGAGAGCGGGGACAATGAGCAGTTCTTC	CASSLESGDNEQFF
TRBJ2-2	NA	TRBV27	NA	TGTGCCAGCAGTCCCTCGGACAAACACGCCGGGGAGCTGTTTTTT	CASSPSDKHAGELFF
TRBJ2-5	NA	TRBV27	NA	TGTGCCAGCAGTCCGAACAGGGGGGGGGAGACCCAGTACTTC	CASSPNRGGETQYF
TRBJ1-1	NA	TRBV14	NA	TGTGCCAGCAGCCAACACAGGGCTAACACTGAAGCTTTCTTT	CASSQHRANTEAFF
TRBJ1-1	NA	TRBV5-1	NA	TGCGCCAGCAGCAGCTTTAGACTTTCTGAAGCTTTCTTT	CASSSFRLSEAFF
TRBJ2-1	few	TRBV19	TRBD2	TGTGCCAGTAGCTCACGGGGGGGCCAGTACAATGAGCAGTTCTTC	CASSSRGGQYNEQFF